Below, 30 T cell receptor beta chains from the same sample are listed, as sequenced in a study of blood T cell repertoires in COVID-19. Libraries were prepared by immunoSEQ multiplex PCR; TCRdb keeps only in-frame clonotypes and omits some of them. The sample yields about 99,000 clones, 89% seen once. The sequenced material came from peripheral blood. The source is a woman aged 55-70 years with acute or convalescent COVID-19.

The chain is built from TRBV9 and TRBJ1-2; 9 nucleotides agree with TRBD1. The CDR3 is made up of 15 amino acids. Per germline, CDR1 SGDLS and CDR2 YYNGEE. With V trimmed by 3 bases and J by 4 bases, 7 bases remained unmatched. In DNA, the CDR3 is TGTGCCAGCAGCGACCCGGGACAGGGAGGCTATGGCTACACCTTC. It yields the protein CASSDPGQGGYGYTF.

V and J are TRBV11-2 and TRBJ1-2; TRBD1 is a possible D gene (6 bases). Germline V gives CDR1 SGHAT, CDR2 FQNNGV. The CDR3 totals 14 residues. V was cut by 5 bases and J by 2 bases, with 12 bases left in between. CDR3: CASSPRQENYGYTF. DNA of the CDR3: TGTGCCAGCAGCCCGAGACAGGAGAACTATGGCTACACCTTC.

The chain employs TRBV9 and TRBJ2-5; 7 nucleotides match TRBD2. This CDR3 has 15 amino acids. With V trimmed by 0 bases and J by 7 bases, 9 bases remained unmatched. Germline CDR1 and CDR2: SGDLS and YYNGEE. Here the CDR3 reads CASSVEVSGRGTQYF. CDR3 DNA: TGTGCCAGCAGCGTAGAAGTTTCAGGGAGGGGGACCCAGTACTTC. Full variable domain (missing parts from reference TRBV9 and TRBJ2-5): DSGVTQTPKHLITATGQRVTLRCSPRSGDLSVYWYQQSLDQGLQFLIQYYNGEERAKGNILERFSAQQFPDLHSELNLSSLELGDSALYFCASSVEVSGRGTQYFGPGTRLLVL.

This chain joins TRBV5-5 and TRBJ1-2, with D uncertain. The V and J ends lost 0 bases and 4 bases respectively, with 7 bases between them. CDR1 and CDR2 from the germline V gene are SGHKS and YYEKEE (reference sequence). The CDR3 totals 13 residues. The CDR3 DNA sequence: TGTGCCAGCAGCTTGGAATCGGGCTATGGCTACACCTTC. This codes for CASSLESGYGYTF. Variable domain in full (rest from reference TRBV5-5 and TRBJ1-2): DAGVTQSPTHLIKTRGQQVTLRCSPISGHKSVSWYQQVLGQGPQFIFQYYEKEERGRGNFPDRFSARQFPNYSSELNVNALLLGDSALYLCASSLESGYGYTFGSGTRLTVV.

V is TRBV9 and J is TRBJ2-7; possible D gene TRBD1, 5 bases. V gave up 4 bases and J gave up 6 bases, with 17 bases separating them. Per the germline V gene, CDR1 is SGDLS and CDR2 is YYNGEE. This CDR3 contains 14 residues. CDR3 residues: CASSSSTAPGEQYF. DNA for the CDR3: TGTGCCAGCAGCTCCTCGACAGCCCCAGGCGAGCAGTACTTC.

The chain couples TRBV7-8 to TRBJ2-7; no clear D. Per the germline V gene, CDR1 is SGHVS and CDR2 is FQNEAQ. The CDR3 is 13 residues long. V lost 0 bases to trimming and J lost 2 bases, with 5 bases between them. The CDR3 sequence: CASSLAAAYEQYF. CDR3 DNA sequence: TGTGCCAGCAGCTTAGCGGCAGCCTACGAGCAGTACTTC.

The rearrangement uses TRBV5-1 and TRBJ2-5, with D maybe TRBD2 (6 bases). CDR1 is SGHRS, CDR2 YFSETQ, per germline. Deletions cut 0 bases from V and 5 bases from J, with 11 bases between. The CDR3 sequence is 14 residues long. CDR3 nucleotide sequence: TGCGCCAGCAGCTTGGGGACTACTAGGGAGACCCAGTACTTC. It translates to CASSLGTTRETQYF. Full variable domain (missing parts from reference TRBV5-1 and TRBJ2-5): KAGVTQTPRYLIKTRGQQVTLSCSPISGHRSVSWYQQTPGQGLQFLFEYFSETQRNKGNFPGRFSGRQFSNSRSEMNVSTLELGDSALYLCASSLGTTRETQYFGPGTRLLVL.

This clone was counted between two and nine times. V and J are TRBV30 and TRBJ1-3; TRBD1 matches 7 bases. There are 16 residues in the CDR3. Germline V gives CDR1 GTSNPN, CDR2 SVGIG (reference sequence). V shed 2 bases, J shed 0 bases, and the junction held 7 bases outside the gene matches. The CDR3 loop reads CAWSLGQSFSGNTIYF. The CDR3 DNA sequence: TGTGCCTGGAGTTTGGGACAGTCCTTCTCTGGAAACACCATATATTTT. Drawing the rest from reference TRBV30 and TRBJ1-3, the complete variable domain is SQTIHQWPATLVQPVGSPLSLECTVEGTSNPNLYWYRQAAGRGLQLLFYSVGIGQISSEVPQNLSASRPQDRQFILSSKKLLLSDSGFYLCAWSLGQSFSGNTIYFGEGSWLTVV.

CDR3 DNA: TGTGCCAGCAGTGGGGACTCGGGGATTCAGTACTTC. It encodes CASSGDSGIQYF. The chain joins TRBV12-3 or TRBV12-4 to TRBJ2-4; D might be TRBD2 (6 bases). Between the trimmed V and J ends, which lost 5 bases and 10 bases, there was a span of 12 bases. This CDR3 region has 12 residues.

The CDR3 coding sequence is TGTGCCAGCAGCGCCGGGACTACCTCCTACAATGAGCAGTTCTTC. It translates to CASSAGTTSYNEQFF. This chain links TRBV5-4 with TRBJ2-1, with 7 bases that match TRBD2. This CDR3 comprises 15 residues. CDR1 SGHNT and CDR2 YYREEE come from the germline V gene (reference sequence). The V segment lost 4 bases and the J segment 0 bases; nucleotides outside the gene matches: 4.

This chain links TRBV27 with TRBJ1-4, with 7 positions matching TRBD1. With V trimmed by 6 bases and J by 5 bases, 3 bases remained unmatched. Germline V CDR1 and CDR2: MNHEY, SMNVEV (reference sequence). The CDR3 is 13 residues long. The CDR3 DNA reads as TGTGCCAGCAGGACAGGGATCAATGAAAAACTGTTTTTT. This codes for CASRTGINEKLFF.

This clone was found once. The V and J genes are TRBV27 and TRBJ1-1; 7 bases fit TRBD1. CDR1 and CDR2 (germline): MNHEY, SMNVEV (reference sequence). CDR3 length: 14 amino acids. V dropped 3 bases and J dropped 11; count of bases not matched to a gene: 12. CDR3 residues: CASSFHTGAGGAFF. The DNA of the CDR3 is TGTGCCAGCAGTTTTCACACAGGGGCCGGGGGCGCTTTCTTT.

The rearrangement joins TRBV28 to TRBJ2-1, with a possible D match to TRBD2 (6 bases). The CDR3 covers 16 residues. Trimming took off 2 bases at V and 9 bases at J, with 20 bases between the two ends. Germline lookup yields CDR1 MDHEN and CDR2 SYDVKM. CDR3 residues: CASSLKRSGSFSEQFF. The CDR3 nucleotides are TGTGCCAGCAGTTTAAAGAGAAGCGGGTCTTTTAGTGAGCAGTTCTTC.

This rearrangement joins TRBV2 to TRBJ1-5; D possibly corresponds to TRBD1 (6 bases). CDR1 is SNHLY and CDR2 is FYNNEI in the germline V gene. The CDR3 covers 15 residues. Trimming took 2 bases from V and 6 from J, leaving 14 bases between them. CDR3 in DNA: TGTGCCAGCAGTGAAATCATACAGGGCCGTCAGCCCCAGCATTTT. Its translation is CASSEIIQGRQPQHF.

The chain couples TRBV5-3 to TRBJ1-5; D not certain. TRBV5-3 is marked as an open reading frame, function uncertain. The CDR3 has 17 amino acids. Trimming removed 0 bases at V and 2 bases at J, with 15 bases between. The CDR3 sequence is CARSLAPDILGNQPQHF. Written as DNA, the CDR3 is TGTGCCAGAAGCTTGGCGCCCGACATCCTCGGCAATCAGCCCCAGCATTTT.

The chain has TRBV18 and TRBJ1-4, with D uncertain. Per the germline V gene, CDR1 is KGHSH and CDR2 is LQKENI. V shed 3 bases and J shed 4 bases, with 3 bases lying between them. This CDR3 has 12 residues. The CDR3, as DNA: TGTGCCAGCTCACCCTATAATGAAAAACTGTTTTTT. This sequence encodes CASSPYNEKLFF.

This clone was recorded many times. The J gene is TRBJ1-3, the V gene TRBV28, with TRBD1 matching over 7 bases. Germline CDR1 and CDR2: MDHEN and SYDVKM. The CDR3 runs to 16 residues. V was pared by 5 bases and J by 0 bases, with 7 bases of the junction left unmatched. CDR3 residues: CASSPLDRASGNTIYF. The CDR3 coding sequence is TGTGCCAGCAGTCCACTCGACAGGGCCTCTGGAAACACCATATATTTT.

CDR3 DNA sequence: TGTGCCAGCAAGACCGGGACTAGCGGGACCGGGGAGCTGTTTTTT. Translation gives CASKTGTSGTGELFF. The gene calls are TRBV2 and TRBJ2-2, with 12 positions matching TRBD2. Losses at the gene ends were 7 bases for V and 5 bases for J; bases not matched to a gene: 5. Per germline, CDR1 SNHLY and CDR2 FYNNEI. This CDR3 spans 15 amino acids.

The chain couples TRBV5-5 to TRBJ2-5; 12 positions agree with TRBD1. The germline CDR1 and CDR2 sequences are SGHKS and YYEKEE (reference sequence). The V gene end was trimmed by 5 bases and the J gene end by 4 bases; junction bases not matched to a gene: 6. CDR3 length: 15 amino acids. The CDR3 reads CASSPGTGGGETQYF. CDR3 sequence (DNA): TGTGCCAGCAGTCCTGGGACAGGGGGCGGAGAGACCCAGTACTTC. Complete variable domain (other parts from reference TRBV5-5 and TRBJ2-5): DAGVTQSPTHLIKTRGQQVTLRCSPISGHKSVSWYQQVLGQGPQFIFQYYEKEERGRGNFPDRFSARQFPNYSSELNVNALLLGDSALYLCASSPGTGGGETQYFGPGTRLLVL.

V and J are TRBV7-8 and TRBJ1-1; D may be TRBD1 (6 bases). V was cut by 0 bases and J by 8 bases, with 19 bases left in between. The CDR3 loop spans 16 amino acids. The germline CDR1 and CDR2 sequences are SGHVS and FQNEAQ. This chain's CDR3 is CASSLARVGGLLEAFF. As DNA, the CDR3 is TGTGCCAGCAGCTTAGCCAGAGTTGGGGGCCTGTTAGAAGCTTTCTTT.

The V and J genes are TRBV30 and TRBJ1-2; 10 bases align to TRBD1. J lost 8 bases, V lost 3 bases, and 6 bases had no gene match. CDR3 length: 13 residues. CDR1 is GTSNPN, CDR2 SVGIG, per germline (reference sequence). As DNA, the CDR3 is TGTGCCTGGAGAAAGACAGGGGGCACGGGCTACACCTTC. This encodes CAWRKTGGTGYTF.

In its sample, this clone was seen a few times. The CDR3 protein is CASRGAQGAYGYTF. As DNA, the CDR3 is TGTGCCAGCAGAGGCGCTCAGGGGGCATACGGCTACACCTTC. V usage is TRBV28 and J usage is TRBJ1-2, with 8 bases fitting TRBD1. The ends lost 6 bases at V and 8 bases at J; junction bases unmatched: 11. The CDR3 loop spans 14 amino acids. Per germline, CDR1 MDHEN and CDR2 SYDVKM.

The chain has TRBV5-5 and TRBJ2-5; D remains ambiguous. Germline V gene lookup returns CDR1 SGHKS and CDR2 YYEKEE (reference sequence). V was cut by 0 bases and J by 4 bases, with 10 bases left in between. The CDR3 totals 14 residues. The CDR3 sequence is CASSLEVGRETQYF. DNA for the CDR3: TGTGCCAGCAGCTTGGAGGTTGGGCGAGAGACCCAGTACTTC. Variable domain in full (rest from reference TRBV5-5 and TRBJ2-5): DAGVTQSPTHLIKTRGQQVTLRCSPISGHKSVSWYQQVLGQGPQFIFQYYEKEERGRGNFPDRFSARQFPNYSSELNVNALLLGDSALYLCASSLEVGRETQYFGPGTRLLVL.

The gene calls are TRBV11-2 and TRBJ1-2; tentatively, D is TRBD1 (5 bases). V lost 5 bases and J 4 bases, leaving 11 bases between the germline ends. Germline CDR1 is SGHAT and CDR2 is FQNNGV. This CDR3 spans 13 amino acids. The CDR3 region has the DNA TGTGCCAGCAGCCCCTCAGGGATCTATGGCTACACCTTC. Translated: CASSPSGIYGYTF.

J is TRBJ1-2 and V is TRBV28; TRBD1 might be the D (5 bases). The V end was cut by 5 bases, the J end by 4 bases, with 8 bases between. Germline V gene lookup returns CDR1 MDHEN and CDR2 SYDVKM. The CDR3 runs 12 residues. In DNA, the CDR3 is TGTGCCAGCAGTGCGACAGTCTATGGCTACACCTTC. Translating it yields CASSATVYGYTF.

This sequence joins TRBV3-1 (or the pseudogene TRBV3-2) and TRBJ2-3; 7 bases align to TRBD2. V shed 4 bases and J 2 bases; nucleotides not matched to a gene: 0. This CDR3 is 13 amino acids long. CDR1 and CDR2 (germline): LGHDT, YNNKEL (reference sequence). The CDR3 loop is CASSRDYTDTQYF. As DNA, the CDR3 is TGTGCCAGCAGCCGGGACTACACAGATACGCAGTATTTT.

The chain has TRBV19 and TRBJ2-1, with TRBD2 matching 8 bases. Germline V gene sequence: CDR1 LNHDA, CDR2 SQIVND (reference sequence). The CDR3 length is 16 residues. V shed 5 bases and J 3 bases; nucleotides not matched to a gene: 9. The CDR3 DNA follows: TGTGCCAGTAGTGGTAGTGCGGGAGGCAGCTACAATGAGCAGTTCTTC. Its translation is CASSGSAGGSYNEQFF.

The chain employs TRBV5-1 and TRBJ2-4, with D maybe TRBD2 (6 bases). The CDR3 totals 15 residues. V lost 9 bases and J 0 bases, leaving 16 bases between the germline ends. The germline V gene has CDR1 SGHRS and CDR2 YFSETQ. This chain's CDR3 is CAKEEGPLAKNIQYF. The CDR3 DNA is TGCGCCAAGGAGGAGGGCCCTCTAGCCAAAAACATTCAGTACTTC.

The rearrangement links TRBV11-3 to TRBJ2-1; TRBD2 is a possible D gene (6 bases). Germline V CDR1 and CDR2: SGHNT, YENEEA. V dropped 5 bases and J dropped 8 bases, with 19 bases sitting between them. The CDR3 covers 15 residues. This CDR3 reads CASSVTGLQLHEQFF. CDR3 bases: TGTGCCAGCAGCGTAACGGGACTGCAGTTGCATGAGCAGTTCTTC.

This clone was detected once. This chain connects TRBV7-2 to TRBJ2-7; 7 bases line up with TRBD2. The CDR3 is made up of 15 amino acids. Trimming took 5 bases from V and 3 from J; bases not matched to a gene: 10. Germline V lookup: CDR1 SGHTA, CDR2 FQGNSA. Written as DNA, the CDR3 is TGTGCCAGCAGCCAAAGAGCGGGACGCGACTACGAGCAGTACGTC. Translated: CASSQRAGRDYEQYV.